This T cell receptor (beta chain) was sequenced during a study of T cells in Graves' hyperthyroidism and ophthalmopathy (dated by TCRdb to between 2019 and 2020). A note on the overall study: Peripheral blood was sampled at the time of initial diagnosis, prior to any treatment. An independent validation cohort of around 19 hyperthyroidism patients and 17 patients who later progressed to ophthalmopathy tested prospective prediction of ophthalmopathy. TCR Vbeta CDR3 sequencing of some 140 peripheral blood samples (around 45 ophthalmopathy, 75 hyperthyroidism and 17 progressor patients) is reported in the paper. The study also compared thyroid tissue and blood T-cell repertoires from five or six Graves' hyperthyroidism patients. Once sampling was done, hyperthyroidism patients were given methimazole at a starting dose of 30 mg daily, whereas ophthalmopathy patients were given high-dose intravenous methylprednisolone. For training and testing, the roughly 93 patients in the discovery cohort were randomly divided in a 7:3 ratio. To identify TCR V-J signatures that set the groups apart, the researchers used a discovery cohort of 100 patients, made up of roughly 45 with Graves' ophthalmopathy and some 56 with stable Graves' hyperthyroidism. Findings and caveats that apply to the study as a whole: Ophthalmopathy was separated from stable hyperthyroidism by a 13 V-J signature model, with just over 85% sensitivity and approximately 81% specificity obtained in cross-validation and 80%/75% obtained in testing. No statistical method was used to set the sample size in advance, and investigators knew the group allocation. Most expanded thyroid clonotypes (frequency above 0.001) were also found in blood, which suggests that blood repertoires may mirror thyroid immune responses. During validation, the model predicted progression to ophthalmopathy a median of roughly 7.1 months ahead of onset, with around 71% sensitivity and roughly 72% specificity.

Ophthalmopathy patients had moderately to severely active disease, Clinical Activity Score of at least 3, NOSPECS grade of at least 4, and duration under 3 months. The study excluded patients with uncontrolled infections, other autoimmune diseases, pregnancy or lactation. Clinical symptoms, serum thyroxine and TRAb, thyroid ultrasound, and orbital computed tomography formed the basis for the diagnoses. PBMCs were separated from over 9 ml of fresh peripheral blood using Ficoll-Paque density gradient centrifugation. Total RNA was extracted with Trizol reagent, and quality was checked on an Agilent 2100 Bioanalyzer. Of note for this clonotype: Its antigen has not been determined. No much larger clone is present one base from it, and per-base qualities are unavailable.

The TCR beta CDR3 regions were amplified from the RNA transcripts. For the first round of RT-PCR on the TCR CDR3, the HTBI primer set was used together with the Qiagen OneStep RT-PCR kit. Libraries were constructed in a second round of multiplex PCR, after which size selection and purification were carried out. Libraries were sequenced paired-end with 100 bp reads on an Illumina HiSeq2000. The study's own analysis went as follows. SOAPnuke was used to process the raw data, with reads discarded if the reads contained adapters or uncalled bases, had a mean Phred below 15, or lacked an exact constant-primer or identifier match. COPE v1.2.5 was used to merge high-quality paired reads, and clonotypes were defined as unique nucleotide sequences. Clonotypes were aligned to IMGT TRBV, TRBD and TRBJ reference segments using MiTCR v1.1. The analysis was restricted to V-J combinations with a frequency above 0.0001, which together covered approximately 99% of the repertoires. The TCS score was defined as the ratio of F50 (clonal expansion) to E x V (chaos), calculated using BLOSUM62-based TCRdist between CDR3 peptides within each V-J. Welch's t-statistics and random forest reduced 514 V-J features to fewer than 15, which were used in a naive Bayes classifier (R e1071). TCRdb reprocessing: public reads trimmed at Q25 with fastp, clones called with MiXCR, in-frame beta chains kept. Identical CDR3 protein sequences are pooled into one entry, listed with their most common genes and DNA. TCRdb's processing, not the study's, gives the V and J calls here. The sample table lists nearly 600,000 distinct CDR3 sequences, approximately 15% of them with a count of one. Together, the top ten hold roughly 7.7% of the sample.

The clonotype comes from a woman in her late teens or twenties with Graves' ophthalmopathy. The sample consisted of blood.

Here is the DNA: TGCGCCAGCAGCCAAGATCTGGGGGTCCCCAGCTCCTACGAGCAGTACTTC. It translates as CASSQDLGVPSSYEQYF. The rearrangement combines TRBV4-3 with TRBJ2-7; the D gene may be TRBD1 or TRBD2, since each aligns over 5 bases. V is shortened by 0 bases, J by 0 bases, and the region joining them spans 15 bases. According to the germline V gene, CDR1 reads LGHNA and CDR2 reads YSLEER. The CDR3 covers 17 residues, taking in both the cysteine and the phenylalanine. The kept DNA is CDR3 alone, 51 bases in frame from the first base.